Each of the 5 T cell receptor beta chains below was sequenced from the same sample in a study of Ad26.COV2.S vaccination and SARS-CoV-2 variants. The protocol was immunoSEQ multiplex PCR, while the TCRdb copy is restricted to in-frame clones and leaves out a portion. Among approximately 420,000 clones, 85% to 90% were seen once, and the ten largest hold about 3.5%. As for treatment: around 19 received Ad26.COV2.S at low or high dose, single or two shots; roughly 5 received placebo; per-sample allocation not given. Each sample was drawn 63 days after the first injection (of vaccine or placebo). Material: peripheral blood, obtained in a trial of Ad26.COV2.S vaccine versus placebo. All receptors derive from a person between 18 and 59 years old who received the Ad26.COV2.S COVID-19 vaccine or a placebo.

The J gene is TRBJ2-1, the V gene TRBV9; D is ambiguous. The CDR3 extends over 13 amino acids. Germline V gene data show CDR1 as SGDLS and CDR2 as YYNGEE. V lost 0 bases and J lost 3, with 4 bases in between. The DNA of the CDR3 is TGTGCCAGCAGCGTAGGCAGCTACAATGAGCAGTTCTTC. This translates into CASSVGSYNEQFF. Supplemented by reference TRBV9 and TRBJ2-1, the full variable domain reads DSGVTQTPKHLITATGQRVTLRCSPRSGDLSVYWYQQSLDQGLQFLIQYYNGEERAKGNILERFSAQQFPDLHSELNLSSLELGDSALYFCASSVGSYNEQFFGPGTRLTVL.

The rearrangement joins TRBV13 to TRBJ2-7; 11 bases align to TRBD1. The germline V gene has CDR1 PRHDT and CDR2 FYEKMQ (reference sequence). The V and J ends lost 5 bases and 7 bases, in that order; junction bases with no gene match: 7. There are 14 residues in the CDR3. The CDR3 protein is CASSLGQGAGEQYF. Written as DNA, the CDR3 is TGTGCCAGCAGCCTCGGACAGGGGGCGGGGGAGCAGTACTTC.

This clone has only one observation. This chain uses TRBV4-2 with TRBJ2-7; D is uncertain. The CDR3 contains 13 residues. Trimming shortened V by 1 base and J by 3 bases, and 7 bases separated the two germline ends. Germline V gene data show CDR1 as LGHNA and CDR2 as YNFKEQ. The CDR3 loop is CASSQGQNYEQYF. CDR3 sequence (DNA): TGTGCCAGCAGCCAAGGCCAGAACTACGAGCAGTACTTC.

As concerns this clone: Other DNA sequences in the same sample also yield this CDR3. V and J are TRBV5-1 and TRBJ2-5; a weak D match, TRBD1 (6 bases). The germline V gene has CDR1 SGHRS and CDR2 YFSETQ. This CDR3 comprises 13 residues. V gave up 2 bases and J gave up 5 bases, with 10 bases separating them. The CDR3 is CASSFGGAETQYF. The DNA for the CDR3 is TGCGCCAGCAGCTTTGGGGGCGCGGAGACCCAGTACTTC.

The genes are TRBV28 and TRBJ1-5; D is undetermined. Germline lookup yields CDR1 MDHEN and CDR2 SYDVKM. This CDR3 region has 12 residues. V shed 5 bases and J shed 7 bases, with 9 bases lying between them. The CDR3 spells CASSPLRQPQHF. As DNA, the CDR3 is TGTGCCAGCAGTCCCTTAAGGCAGCCCCAGCATTTT.